A selection of T cell receptor beta chains follows, all from one sample in a study of cytomegalovirus exposure and HLA in healthy donors. TCRdb's table, derived via immunoSEQ multiplex PCR, lists solely in-frame clones and lacks some. The sample holds over 70,000 clones, around 80% seen once. Material: PBMCs. All receptors derive from a man aged 18-30 years in good health and CMV-seronegative. The CDR3 runs from the conserved cysteine through the conserved F or W. A D gene is named only where the DNA matches it firmly. Size tells how often a clone was seen (once, few, many) or the class of an expanded clone, and some rows leave it out.

clone size | D gene | CDR3 length | J gene | V gene | CDR3 DNA | CDR3 protein
- | - | 17 | TRBJ2-2 | TRBV11-1 | TGTGCCAGCAGCTTGGTCAGAGACTCTTTAAACACCGGGGAGCTGTTTTTT | CASSLVRDSLNTGELFF
few | - | 16 | TRBJ2-1 | TRBV9 | TGTGCCAGCAGCGGAGGGCCCCTGCGATCCTACAATGAGCAGTTCTTC | CASSGGPLRSYNEQFF
once | - | 15 | TRBJ1-1 | TRBV11-2 | TGTGCCAGCAGCTTAGGTCCGGCGGCGTCGGGTGAAGCTTTCTTT | CASSLGPAASGEAFF
- | TRBD1 | 13 | TRBJ1-2 | TRBV18 | TGTGCCAGCTCAAGAGGACAGGGCGATGGCTACACCTTC | CASSRGQGDGYTF
- | - | 16 | TRBJ2-2 | TRBV29-1 | TGCAGCGTTGAAGATCGTCGGCAGGGGAACACCGGGGAGCTGTTTTTT | CSVEDRRQGNTGELFF
- | TRBD1 | 15 | TRBJ2-7 | TRBV12-5 | TGTGCTAGTGGTTCGGCCCGGACAGGGCTCTACGAGCAGTACTTC | CASGSARTGLYEQYF
- | TRBD2 | 14 | TRBJ2-1 | TRBV6-6 | TGTGCCAGCAACCTAGCGGGGGACCGCGGTGAGCAGTTCTTC | CASNLAGDRGEQFF
- | TRBD1 | 14 | TRBJ2-7 | TRBV5-1 | TGCGCCAGCAGCTTGGGGGACAGGGGGATCGAGCAGTACTTC | CASSLGDRGIEQYF
few | - | 16 | TRBJ1-1 | TRBV30 | TGTGCCTGGAGTTCGGGGCAGGGAGGAATGAACACTGAAGCTTTCTTT | CAWSSGQGGMNTEAFF
- | TRBD1 | 14 | TRBJ2-1 | TRBV6-5 | TGTGCCAGCAGTGACCGGGACAGGGGAAATGAGCAGTTCTTC | CASSDRDRGNEQFF
- | TRBD1 | 13 | TRBJ1-1 | TRBV19 | TGTGCCAGTAGTCCGGACAGGGGATTGCGGGCTTTCTTT | CASSPDRGLRAFF
- | - | 14 | TRBJ1-2 | TRBV7-8 | TGTGCCAGCAGCCCTGGACAGACTTTATATGGCTACACCTTC | CASSPGQTLYGYTF
- | TRBD2 | 16 | TRBJ2-3 | TRBV6-4 | TGTGCCAGCAGTGAAACTAGCGGGGGGGCCGTAGATACGCAGTATTTT | CASSETSGGAVDTQYF
- | TRBD2 | 15 | TRBJ2-7 | TRBV5-1 | TGCGCCAGCAGCTTAAGGACTAGCGGGGGATACGAGCAGTACTTC | CASSLRTSGGYEQYF
few | - | 15 | TRBJ2-7 | TRBV5-6 | TGTGCCAGCAGCCGGCGTCGGGGGGCAAACTACGAGCAGTACTTC | CASSRRRGANYEQYF
once | - | 15 | TRBJ2-7 | TRBV27 | TGTGCCAGCAGTTTCGTCAGGGGAGCCACCTACGAGCAGTACTTC | CASSFVRGATYEQYF
- | - | 19 | TRBJ1-5 | TRBV28 | TGTGCCAGCAGTTCCAACCCGGGACATCTAAAGGGGTATAATCAGCCCCAGCATTTT | CASSSNPGHLKGYNQPQHF
- | - | 16 | TRBJ2-2 | TRBV7-9 | TGTTCCAGCAGCTTATTGGGAGGCTGGGACACCGGGGAGCTGTTTTTT | CSSSLLGGWDTGELFF
once | - | 13 | TRBJ2-7 | TRBV5-1 | TGCGCCAGCAGGTCGGGGGGCGGCTACGAGCAGTACTTC | CASRSGGGYEQYF
- | - | 14 | TRBJ1-1 | TRBV7-9 | TGTGCCAGCAGCTTAGGGGCTACCTTCACTGAAGCTTTCTTT | CASSLGATFTEAFF
- | - | 17 | TRBJ2-1 | TRBV11-2 | TGTGCCAGCAGCCGCTATTACACAGGGAGTCCGGGCAATGAGCAGTTCTTC | CASSRYYTGSPGNEQFF
- | - | 12 | TRBJ2-7 | TRBV2 | TGTGCCAGCAGTCTTGACAGCGACGAGCAGTACTTC | CASSLDSDEQYF
once | - | 15 | TRBJ1-1 | TRBV6-5 | TGTGCCAGCAGATCGGGACAATGGAGAACCACTGAAGCTTTCTTT | CASRSGQWRTTEAFF
once | - | 14 | TRBJ2-7 | TRBV29-1 | TGCAGCGTCGAGCCCGGGAGCGGCTCCTACGAGCAGTACTTC | CSVEPGSGSYEQYF
few | - | 17 | TRBJ2-3 | TRBV12-1 | TGTGCCAGCAGCTTTCTAATAGCGGGGGGCGGCACAGATACGCAGTATTTT | CASSFLIAGGGTDTQYF
few | - | 14 | TRBJ1-3 | TRBV18 | TGTGCCAGCTCCCTCGGAGGGTCTGGAAACACCATATATTTT | CASSLGGSGNTIYF
few | - | 13 | TRBJ1-4 | TRBV19 | TGTGCCAGTGTGGGGGCCCCCACGGGAAAACTGTTTTTT | CASVGAPTGKLFF
- | - | 9 | TRBJ2-7 | TRBV28 | TGTGCCAACCAGTACGAGCAGTACTTC | CANQYEQYF
few | - | 12 | TRBJ2-7 | TRBV2 | TGTGCCAGCAGTGGGCCCCCCTACGAGCAGTACTTC | CASSGPPYEQYF
few | - | 13 | TRBJ2-7 | TRBV27 | TGTGCCAGCAGTTCCACGCGCGGGGAGGTTACCAGCTTC | CASSSTRGEVTSF
- | - | 14 | TRBJ1-5 | TRBV12-5 | TGTGCTAGTGGTTTCGCCAGGGCGAATCAGCCCCAGCATTTT | CASGFARANQPQHF
- | - | 14 | TRBJ1-2 | TRBV2 | TGTGCCAGCAGTGAAGAAGAGACAGGACCCGGCTACACCTTC | CASSEEETGPGYTF
few | TRBD1 | 14 | TRBJ1-2 | TRBV7-8 | TGTGCCAGCAGCTTATGGGACAGGGGGACTGGCTACACCTTC | CASSLWDRGTGYTF
- | TRBD1 | 14 | TRBJ1-5 | TRBV30 | TGTGCCTGGAGCGGGACAGATAGCAATCAGCCCCAGCATTTT | CAWSGTDSNQPQHF
once | - | 10 | TRBJ1-2 | TRBV29-1 | TGCAGCGTTGATATCTATGGCTACACCTTC | CSVDIYGYTF
- | TRBD1 | 16 | TRBJ2-4 | TRBV18 | TGTGCCAGCTCACCACAAAAATGGGACAGCAAAAACATTCAGTACTTC | CASSPQKWDSKNIQYF
- | TRBD1 | 14 | TRBJ2-5 | TRBV6-5 | TGTGCCAGCAGTTACCGGACAGGGGAAGAGACCCAGTACTTC | CASSYRTGEETQYF
- | - | 14 | TRBJ2-1 | TRBV29-1 | TGCAGCGGCTCCGGGTCCCCTGTAGACAATGAGCAGTTCTTC | CSGSGSPVDNEQFF
once | TRBD2 | 16 | TRBJ2-3 | TRBV5-6 | TGTGCCAGCAGCTTGGCACTAGCGGGGACCACAGATACGCAGTATTTT | CASSLALAGTTDTQYF
- | - | 14 | TRBJ1-1 | TRBV7-9 | TGTGCCAGCAGCCTTGTCGGGGTGAACACTGAAGCTTTCTTT | CASSLVGVNTEAFF
- | TRBD2 | 15 | TRBJ2-7 | TRBV7-2 | TGTGCCAGCAGCCAAACTAGCGGGGGGCATTACGAGCAGTACTTC | CASSQTSGGHYEQYF
- | TRBD1 | 14 | TRBJ2-7 | TRBV2 | TGTGCCAGCAGTCAAGGACAGGGTCAGCACGAGCAGTACTTC | CASSQGQGQHEQYF
few | - | 13 | TRBJ1-1 | TRBV5-1 | TGCGCCAGCAGCTCGGGGGGGAGCACTGAAGCTTTCTTT | CASSSGGSTEAFF
once | TRBD1 | 14 | TRBJ1-5 | TRBV7-9 | TGTGCCAGCAGCTCGGGACAGGGGTATCAGCCCCAGCATTTT | CASSSGQGYQPQHF
- | TRBD1 | 15 | TRBJ1-5 | TRBV30 | TGTGCCTGGAGTGCGACAGGGGAGAGCAATCAGCCCCAGCATTTT | CAWSATGESNQPQHF
- | - | 17 | TRBJ1-5 | TRBV7-7 | TGTGCCAGCAGCTTAGCCAGGGGATATTGGGGCAATCAGCCCCAGCATTTT | CASSLARGYWGNQPQHF
- | TRBD2 | 15 | TRBJ2-3 | TRBV7-3 | TGTGCCAGCAGCTTCAGCGGGGGGAGTACAGATACGCAGTATTTT | CASSFSGGSTDTQYF
- | - | 16 | TRBJ1-2 | TRBV5-5 | TGTGCCAGCAGCCCCCCTCGAGGGGGGGCTAACTATGGCTACACCTTC | CASSPPRGGANYGYTF
- | - | 14 | TRBJ1-1 | TRBV27 | TGTGCCAGCAGGCGTCCTGGGGGGAGCACTGAAGCTTTCTTT | CASRRPGGSTEAFF
few | - | 13 | TRBJ2-7 | TRBV27 | TGTGCCAGCAGACCCCCAGGGGATTACGAGCAGTACTTC | CASRPPGDYEQYF
few | TRBD1 | 12 | TRBJ1-2 | TRBV19 | TGTGCCAGTAGCCAGCAACAGGGGGCAGGAACCTTC | CASSQQQGAGTF
- | - | 14 | TRBJ2-1 | TRBV4-1 | TGCGCCAGCAGCAATACTCGACAGGGAGGCGAGCAGTTCTTC | CASSNTRQGGEQFF